This T cell receptor beta chain was recorded in a study of PD-1 blockade in mismatch repair-deficient tumors. Notes on this clone: What it binds is unknown.

Points from the study as a whole: Rapid post-treatment expansion, then contraction, generally preceding radiologic response, marked tumor-resident clones.

V was shortened by 4 bases and J by 6 bases, with 11 bases between the two germline ends. This CDR3 contains 12 residues. Germline V lookup: CDR1 SGHKS, CDR2 YYEKEE (reference sequence). Generated by immunoSEQ multiplex PCR, the TCRdb table keeps only in-frame clones and is missing some. The top ten clones hold roughly 14% of a sample with around 120,000 clones, about 85% of them seen once. The sequencing here drew on peripheral blood, taken 44 weeks after starting pembrolizumab. The chain joins TRBV5-5 to TRBJ2-7; no clear D. This receptor was obtained from an adult with mismatch repair-deficient cancer. CDR3 DNA: TGTGCCAGCAGCCAAACGGGTTCCGAGCAGTACTTC. Amino acids: CASSQTGSEQYF. The full variable domain, rest sourced from reference TRBV5-5 and TRBJ2-7, is DAGVTQSPTHLIKTRGQQVTLRCSPISGHKSVSWYQQVLGQGPQFIFQYYEKEERGRGNFPDRFSARQFPNYSSELNVNALLLGDSALYLCASSQTGSEQYFGPGTRLTVT.